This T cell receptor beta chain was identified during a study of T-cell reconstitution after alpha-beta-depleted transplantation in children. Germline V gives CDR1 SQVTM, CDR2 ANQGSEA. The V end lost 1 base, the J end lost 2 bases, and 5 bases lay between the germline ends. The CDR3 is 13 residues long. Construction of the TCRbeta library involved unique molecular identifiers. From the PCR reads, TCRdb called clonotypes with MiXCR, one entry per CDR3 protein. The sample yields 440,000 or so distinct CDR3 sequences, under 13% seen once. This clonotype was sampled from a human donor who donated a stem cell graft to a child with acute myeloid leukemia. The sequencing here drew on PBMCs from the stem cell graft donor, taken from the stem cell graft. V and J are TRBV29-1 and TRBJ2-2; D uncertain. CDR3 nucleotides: TGCAGCGTTGAAGTTCACAACACCGGGGAGCTGTTTTTT. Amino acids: CSVEVHNTGELFF.